These T cell receptor beta chains were read from a single sample in a study of cytomegalovirus exposure and HLA in healthy donors. The table came from immunoSEQ multiplex PCR; TCRdb's copy has only in-frame clones and leaves some out. The table records under 70,000 clones, around 89% of them present only once. Sequenced: PBMCs. The receptor source for this set is a woman aged 18-29 years in good health and CMV-seronegative. Both conserved end residues are part of each CDR3. The D gene is left open where the match is weak. Clone size appears in some rows only: once, few, many, or a class for an expanded clone.

d_call	cdr3_length	v_call	j_call	clone_size	cdr3_nt	cdr3_aa
TRBD1	11	TRBV29-1	TRBJ1-1	NA	TGCAGCGTGTTGACAGGGGTCGAAGCTTTCTTT	CSVLTGVEAFF
TRBD1	18	TRBV23-1	TRBJ2-7	few	TGCGCCAGCTACCTCCCGAGGCAGGGGGCTAGGAGCTCCTACGAGCAGTACTTC	CASYLPRQGARSSYEQYF
NA	13	TRBV18	TRBJ1-2	NA	TGTGCCAGCTCACCAGGAGGGGCATATGGCTACACCTTC	CASSPGGAYGYTF
TRBD2	15	TRBV7-6	TRBJ2-7	NA	TGTGCCAGCAGCTTAGCCGGGGGGACGATGTACGAGCAGTACTTC	CASSLAGGTMYEQYF
NA	12	TRBV10-3	TRBJ1-1	NA	TGTGCCATCAGTGAGTCGGGGGGGTCGGCTTTCTTT	CAISESGGSAFF
NA	16	TRBV13	TRBJ2-7	NA	TGTGCCAGCGGACGGGGCACGGGGGTTAGCTCCTACGAGCAGTACTTC	CASGRGTGVSSYEQYF
NA	14	TRBV11-1	TRBJ2-3	NA	TGTGCCAGCAGCTACGGGGGAGTCGCAGATACGCAGTATTTT	CASSYGGVADTQYF
TRBD1	15	TRBV28	TRBJ2-7	NA	TGTGCCAGCAGGCGCAGGGGGCGCGAGGCTCGCGAGCAGTACTTC	CASRRRGREAREQYF
TRBD2	18	TRBV9	TRBJ2-1	NA	TGTGCCAGCACCCCCCCGTGGTCTAGCGGAAACTCCTACAATGAGCAGTTCTTC	CASTPPWSSGNSYNEQFF
NA	14	TRBV18	TRBJ2-5	NA	TGTGCCAGCTCACCACAGGGGGTGGGTGAGACCCAGTACTTC	CASSPQGVGETQYF
NA	14	TRBV7-3	TRBJ2-5	once	TGTGCCAGCAGCTCCACCGGGATTCAAGAGACCCAGTACTTC	CASSSTGIQETQYF
TRBD1	16	TRBV4-3	TRBJ2-2	NA	TGCGCCAGCAGCCAGCCAGGGGGCGCGAACACCGGGGAGCTGTTTTTT	CASSQPGGANTGELFF
TRBD2	15	TRBV2	TRBJ2-2	NA	TGTGCCAGCAGTGAAGCGCTTGGGGGGGCCGGGGAGCTGTTTTTT	CASSEALGGAGELFF
TRBD1	18	TRBV7-6	TRBJ1-2	NA	TGTGCCAGCAGCTTAGTATCTGGACAGGGGTCTACTAACTATGGCTACACCTTC	CASSLVSGQGSTNYGYTF
NA	15	TRBV9	TRBJ2-7	NA	TGTGCCAGCAGCCCCAGTGGTAGCGTCATGTACGAGCAGTACTTC	CASSPSGSVMYEQYF
TRBD1	16	TRBV5-6	TRBJ1-6	NA	TGTGCCAGCAGCTGGGGACAGAGCTCCTATAATTCACCCCTCCACTTT	CASSWGQSSYNSPLHF
NA	13	TRBV7-9	TRBJ1-1	NA	TGTGCCAGCAGCTTAGAGGGGGGGACTGAAGCTTTCTTT	CASSLEGGTEAFF
NA	15	TRBV28	TRBJ1-5	NA	TGTGCCAGCAGGGGGGAACAGGGCGAGAATCAGCCCCAGCATTTT	CASRGEQGENQPQHF
NA	14	TRBV5-1	TRBJ2-5	NA	TGCGCCAGCAGCCGCGGGGAAGCCGGGGAGACCCAGTACTTC	CASSRGEAGETQYF
NA	14	TRBV7-2	TRBJ2-3	once	TGTGCCTCCAGCAGGGGTGGCAGCACAGATACGCAGTATTTT	CASSRGGSTDTQYF
NA	13	TRBV6-1	TRBJ2-5	NA	TGTGCCAGCAGGGCAGGGATTTGGGAGACCCAGTACTTC	CASRAGIWETQYF
TRBD1	15	TRBV25-1	TRBJ2-7	once	TGTGCCAGCAGTGACCCCGGGACAGGAATCTACGAGCAGTACTTC	CASSDPGTGIYEQYF
NA	14	TRBV6-5	TRBJ1-2	NA	TGTGCCAGCAGTTACTTGGACAAGGCATATGGCTACACCTTC	CASSYLDKAYGYTF
TRBD2	14	TRBV7-9	TRBJ2-7	NA	TGTGCCAGCAGCTTAAGTGGACTAGCCTACGAGCAGTACTTC	CASSLSGLAYEQYF
NA	12	TRBV9	TRBJ1-1	NA	TGTGCCAGCAGCCCAAGGGGTACTGAAGCTTTCTTT	CASSPRGTEAFF
NA	14	TRBV5-1	TRBJ1-1	NA	TGCGCCAGCAGCAGAGATAGAGTGAACACTGAAGCTTTCTTT	CASSRDRVNTEAFF
NA	15	TRBV11-2	TRBJ2-3	NA	TGTGCCAGCAGCTTAGTTACGGGATCCACAGATACGCAGTATTTT	CASSLVTGSTDTQYF
NA	12	TRBV28	TRBJ2-1	NA	TGTGCCAGCAGCTGGGACTCCAATGAGCAGTTCTTC	CASSWDSNEQFF
NA	12	TRBV7-2	TRBJ1-2	NA	TGTGCCAGCAGCTCCAGGGTCTATGGCTACACCTTC	CASSSRVYGYTF
TRBD2	14	TRBV5-5	TRBJ2-7	few	TGTGCCAGCACCAGACTAGCGGATGTCTACGAGCAGTACTTC	CASTRLADVYEQYF
TRBD2	15	TRBV28	TRBJ2-3	NA	TGTGCCAGCAGTTCTAGCGGGAGGGTAAAAGATACGCAGTATTTT	CASSSSGRVKDTQYF
TRBD1	15	TRBV5-1	TRBJ2-7	NA	TGCGCCAGCAGCTTGGCCGGACAGGGGGGAGCCGAGCAGTACTTC	CASSLAGQGGAEQYF
TRBD2	15	TRBV5-4	TRBJ2-7	NA	TGTGCCAGCAGCCAGGGACTAGTCCAGTCCTACGAGCAGTACTTC	CASSQGLVQSYEQYF
TRBD2	13	TRBV19	TRBJ2-3	NA	TGTGCCAGTAGTACGAAACGACTAGCGTCGCTGTATTTT	CASSTKRLASLYF
NA	15	TRBV6-1	TRBJ1-5	once	TGTGCCAGCACATCTCCAGGGTGGCGCAATCAGCCCCAGCATTTT	CASTSPGWRNQPQHF
TRBD2	15	TRBV6-1	TRBJ2-6	NA	TGTGCCAGCAGTGGGGAGGGTACTGGGGCCAACGTCCTGACTTTC	CASSGEGTGANVLTF
NA	12	TRBV4-3	TRBJ2-4	NA	TGCGCCAGCAGCCAATGGGGCGACATTCAGTACTTC	CASSQWGDIQYF
NA	13	TRBV4-3	TRBJ1-6	once	TGCGCCAGCGGGCAGAAAATTAATTCACCCCTCCACTTT	CASGQKINSPLHF
TRBD1	14	TRBV4-1	TRBJ1-4	NA	TGCGCCAGCAGCCGACAGGGGGCGGTTGAAAAACTGTTTTTT	CASSRQGAVEKLFF
NA	13	TRBV5-1	TRBJ2-4	NA	TGCGCCAGCAGCTTGGAGCAGGGAAACATTCAGTACTTC	CASSLEQGNIQYF
NA	14	TRBV29-1	TRBJ2-2	NA	TGCAGCGTTGTGTTGACTTCGTCCGTCGGGGAGCTGTTTTTT	CSVVLTSSVGELFF
NA	13	TRBV2	TRBJ1-1	NA	TGTGCCAGCAGGGGGCCCCGGAACACTGAAGCTTTCTTT	CASRGPRNTEAFF
TRBD2	16	TRBV7-9	TRBJ2-1	NA	TGTGCCAGCAGCTTCGGGACTAGCGGGGGGGTGGGTGAGCAGTTCTTC	CASSFGTSGGVGEQFF
NA	13	TRBV5-4	TRBJ2-7	NA	TGTGCCAGCAGCTTCCGGGATGGAGACGAGCAGTACTTC	CASSFRDGDEQYF
TRBD1	14	TRBV10-3	TRBJ2-7	NA	TGTGCCACCGCAGCAGGGACAGGGGCCTACGAGCAGTACTTC	CATAAGTGAYEQYF
TRBD1	14	TRBV6-5	TRBJ2-7	NA	TGTGCCAGCAGTGCTCCGGGACAGGAGGGCGAGCAGTACTTC	CASSAPGQEGEQYF
NA	14	TRBV7-2	TRBJ1-1	NA	TGTGCCAGCAGCTTAGCCGGCGCCCAGGCTGAAGCTTTCTTT	CASSLAGAQAEAFF
TRBD2	16	TRBV29-1	TRBJ2-5	NA	TGCAGCGCCCTAGGGGGACTAGCAGTTTTAGAAGAGACCCAGTACTTC	CSALGGLAVLEETQYF
TRBD2	14	TRBV30	TRBJ2-5	NA	TGTGCCTGGATCACCGGGACTAGATTAGGGACCCAGTACTTC	CAWITGTRLGTQYF
TRBD2	17	TRBV6-1	TRBJ2-7	NA	TGTGCCAGCAGTGAAAGAACTAGCGGGGGTCCCTCCTACGAGCAGTACTTC	CASSERTSGGPSYEQYF
TRBD2	14	TRBV29-1	TRBJ2-3	NA	TGCAGCGTTGTGTTGGCGGGAGTCACAGATACGCAGTATTTT	CSVVLAGVTDTQYF
NA	17	TRBV7-2	TRBJ2-3	once	TGTGCCAGCAGCTCACTTACGGGGGGCAGGGGACCAGATACGCAGTATTTT	CASSSLTGGRGPDTQYF
TRBD2	14	TRBV5-1	TRBJ2-1	NA	TGCGCCAGCAGTCCGCCGGGACTAGGGGTCGAGCAGTTCTTC	CASSPPGLGVEQFF
TRBD1	14	TRBV6-1	TRBJ1-2	NA	TGTGCCAGCGGGCAGGGGGTTGTCCCATATGGCTACACCTTC	CASGQGVVPYGYTF